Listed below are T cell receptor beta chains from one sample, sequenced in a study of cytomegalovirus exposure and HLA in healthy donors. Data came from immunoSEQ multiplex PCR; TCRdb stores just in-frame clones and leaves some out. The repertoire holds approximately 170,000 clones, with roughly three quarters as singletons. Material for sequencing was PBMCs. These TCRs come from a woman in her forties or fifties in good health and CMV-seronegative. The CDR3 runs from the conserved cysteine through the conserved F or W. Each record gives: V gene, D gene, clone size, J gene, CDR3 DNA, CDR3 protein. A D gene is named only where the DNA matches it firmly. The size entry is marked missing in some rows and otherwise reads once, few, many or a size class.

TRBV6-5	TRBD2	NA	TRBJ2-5	TGTGCCAGCAGTTTGGGACTAGCGGAAGAGACCCAGTACTTC	CASSLGLAEETQYF
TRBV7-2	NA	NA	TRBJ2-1	TGTGCCAGCAGCTTCGGGTTCGGCTTTGGGAATGAGCAGTTCTTC	CASSFGFGFGNEQFF
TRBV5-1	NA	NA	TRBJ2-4	TGCGCCAGCAGCTTGGAACAGGGTTTATCAAACATTCAGTACTTC	CASSLEQGLSNIQYF
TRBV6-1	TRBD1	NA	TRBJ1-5	TGTGCCAGCTGGACAGGGGGCTATCAGCCCCAGCATTTT	CASWTGGYQPQHF
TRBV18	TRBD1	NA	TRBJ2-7	TGTGCCAGCTCACGACAGGGGGAGGGCTACGAGCAGTACTTC	CASSRQGEGYEQYF
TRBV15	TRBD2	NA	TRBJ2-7	TGTGCCACCAGCAGAGATCCCCCCGGACTAGGCGGGACCTACGAGCAGTACTTC	CATSRDPPGLGGTYEQYF
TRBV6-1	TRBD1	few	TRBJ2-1	TGTGCCAGCAGTGAAGGGTCAGGGGGTCACAATGAGCAGTTCTTC	CASSEGSGGHNEQFF
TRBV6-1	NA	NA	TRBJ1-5	TGTGCCAGCAGAGAAATCGGGAAGCCCCAGCATTTT	CASREIGKPQHF
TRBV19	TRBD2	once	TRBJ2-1	TGTGCCAGTAGTATAGATCCTCTAGCGGGGAGCTACAATGAGCAGTTCTTC	CASSIDPLAGSYNEQFF
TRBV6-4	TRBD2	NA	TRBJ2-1	TGCGCCAGCAGTCTTTTCACTAGCGGGAGGAGTGAGCAGTTCTTC	CASSLFTSGRSEQFF
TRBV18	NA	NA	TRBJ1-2	TGTGCCAGCTCACCATTTTACAGGGATGGCTACACCTTC	CASSPFYRDGYTF
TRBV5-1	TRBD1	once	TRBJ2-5	TGCGCCAGCAGCTTAGGGGGCTTAGAGACCCAGTACTTC	CASSLGGLETQYF
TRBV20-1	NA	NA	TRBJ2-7	TGCAGTGTTACAAATTACGAGCAGTACTTC	CSVTNYEQYF
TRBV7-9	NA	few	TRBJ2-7	TGTTCCAGCAGCTTCGGAGACGAGCAGTACTTC	CSSSFGDEQYF
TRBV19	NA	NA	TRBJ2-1	TGTGCCAGTAGTATGGGGGTGGCGGGAAGCTCCTACAATGAGCAGTTCTTC	CASSMGVAGSSYNEQFF
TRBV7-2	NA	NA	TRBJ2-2	TGTGCCAGCAGCTTGACAGTCACCGGGGAGCTGTTTTTT	CASSLTVTGELFF
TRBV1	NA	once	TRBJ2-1	TGCACCAGCAGCCATCCTTCTAGCGCAGCCTACAATGAGCAGTTCTTC	CTSSHPSSAAYNEQFF
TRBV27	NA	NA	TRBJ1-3	TGTGCCAGCACCACGAGGGGGGGGTCTGGAAACACCATATATTTT	CASTTRGGSGNTIYF
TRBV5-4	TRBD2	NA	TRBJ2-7	TGTGCCAGCAGCCGCCCTAGCGGGAGCCACGAGCAGTACTTC	CASSRPSGSHEQYF
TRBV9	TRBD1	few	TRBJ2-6	TGTGCCAGCAGCTCGCGGACAGGGATAAGCTCTGGGGCCAACGTCCTGACTTTC	CASSSRTGISSGANVLTF
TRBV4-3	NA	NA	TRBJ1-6	TGCGCCAGCAGCCCTGGGGTTGCGGGCTCCTATAATTCACCCCTCCACTTT	CASSPGVAGSYNSPLHF
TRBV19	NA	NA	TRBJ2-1	TGTGCCAGTAGTAGCAAGCGGACCCGCTCCTACAATGAGCAGTTCTTC	CASSSKRTRSYNEQFF
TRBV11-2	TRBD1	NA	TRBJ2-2	TGTGCCAGCAGCTTCGATGCCAGGGGGATCGGGGAGCTGTTTTTT	CASSFDARGIGELFF
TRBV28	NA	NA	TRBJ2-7	TGTGCCAGCAGTTTGGCAGGGCTCAACTCCTACGAGCAGTACTTC	CASSLAGLNSYEQYF
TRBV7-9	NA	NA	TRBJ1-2	TGTGCCAGCAGCTTAGTATCCGGGGGAAATGGCTACACCTTC	CASSLVSGGNGYTF
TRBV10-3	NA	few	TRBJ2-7	TGTGCCATCTCGGACTCCATTACCTCCTACGAGCAGTACTTC	CAISDSITSYEQYF
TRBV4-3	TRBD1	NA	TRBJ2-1	TGCGCCAGCAGCCAAGAGGGACAGGGATACAATGAGCAGTTCTTC	CASSQEGQGYNEQFF
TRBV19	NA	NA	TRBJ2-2	TGTGCCAGTCTGGGCCCAGGGTTCAACACCGGGGAGCTGTTTTTT	CASLGPGFNTGELFF
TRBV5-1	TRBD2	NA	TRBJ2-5	TGCGCCAGCAGCCCTACCCCAGCGGGGGTCGAGACCCAGTACTTC	CASSPTPAGVETQYF
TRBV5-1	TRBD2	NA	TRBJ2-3	TGCGCCAGCAGCACGGGGACTAGCGGGGCGGGCCGTGCGCAGTATTTT	CASSTGTSGAGRAQYF
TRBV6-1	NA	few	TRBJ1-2	TGTGCCAGCAGTGACCGGCGGTACCACTTC	CASSDRRYHF
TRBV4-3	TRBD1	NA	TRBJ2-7	TGCGCCAGCAGCCAAGGGATGCAGGGGGCCTACGAGCAGTACTTC	CASSQGMQGAYEQYF
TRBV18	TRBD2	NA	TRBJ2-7	TGTGCCAGCTCACCCAGCAGCGGGGATAACGAGCAGTACTTC	CASSPSSGDNEQYF
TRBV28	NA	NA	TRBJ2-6	TGTGCCAGCAGTTTTGGATCATTGCGAAGAAACCGGAGCTCTGGGGCCAACGTCCTGACTTTC	CASSFGSLRRNRSSGANVLTF
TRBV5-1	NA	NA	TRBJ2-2	TGCGCCAGCAGCTTGGACGGGAACACCGGGGAGCTGTTTTTT	CASSLDGNTGELFF
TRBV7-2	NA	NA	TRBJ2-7	TGTGCCAGCAGCTTAGCTCGGGGGTTGGAGCAGTACTTC	CASSLARGLEQYF
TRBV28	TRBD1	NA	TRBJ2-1	TGTGCCAGCAGTTTATTCCGGGACAGGGGGCTTCGTGAGCAGTTCTTC	CASSLFRDRGLREQFF
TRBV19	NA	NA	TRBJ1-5	TGTGCCAGTCTGTCGAGGGGAGGGGAAGATCAGCCCCAGCATTTT	CASLSRGGEDQPQHF
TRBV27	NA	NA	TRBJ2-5	TGTGCCAGCAGATCGACAGGCCGAAGAGGGACCCAGTACTTC	CASRSTGRRGTQYF
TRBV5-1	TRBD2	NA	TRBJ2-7	TGCGCCAGCAGCTTGGTACCCAGACTAGCCAAATTGACTCACGAGCAGTACTTC	CASSLVPRLAKLTHEQYF
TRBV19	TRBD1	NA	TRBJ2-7	TGTGCCAGTAGTCCAGGACAGGGTACCTACGAGCAGTACTTC	CASSPGQGTYEQYF
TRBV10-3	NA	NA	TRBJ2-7	TGTGCCATCAGTGAGGACGCTAGCGATCGGGAGCAGTACTTC	CAISEDASDREQYF
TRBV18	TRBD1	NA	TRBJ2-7	TGTGCCAGCTCACCCAAGGACAGGGGCTTGTACGAGCAGTACTTC	CASSPKDRGLYEQYF
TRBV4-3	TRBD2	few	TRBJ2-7	TGCGCCAGCAGCAGAGGACTAGCGGAATCCTACGAGCAGTACTTC	CASSRGLAESYEQYF
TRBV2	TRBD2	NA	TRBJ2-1	TGTGCCAGCAGACCCGTAGCGGGGGAATACAATGAGCAGTTCTTC	CASRPVAGEYNEQFF
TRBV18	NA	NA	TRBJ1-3	TGTGCCAGCTCACCAGCCAGGGGATCTGGAAACACCATATATTTT	CASSPARGSGNTIYF
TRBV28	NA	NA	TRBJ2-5	TGTGCCAGCAGCTCCAACCTGAGACAAGCTTCCTTCCAGACCCAGTACTTC	CASSSNLRQASFQTQYF
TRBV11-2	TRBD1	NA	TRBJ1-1	TGTGCCAGCAGCTTAGATGTTTGGGTTTACGGACAGGGGGGCCCTGAAGCTTTCTTT	CASSLDVWVYGQGGPEAFF
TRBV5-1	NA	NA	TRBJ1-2	TGCGCCAGCAGCTTCAGGGGTAACTATGGCTACACCTTC	CASSFRGNYGYTF
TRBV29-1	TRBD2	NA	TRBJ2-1	TGCAGCGTCGGCACCTTCGCGGGGGGGACTAGCTTGTCCCACAATGAGCAGTTCTTC	CSVGTFAGGTSLSHNEQFF
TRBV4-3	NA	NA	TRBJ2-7	TGCGCCAGCAGCCAAGACCGGTCACGTGGCGAGCAGTACTTC	CASSQDRSRGEQYF
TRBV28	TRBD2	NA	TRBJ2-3	TGTGCCAGCGCTGGGTGGCTAGCGGGAGGGCCAGGCACAGATACGCAGTATTTT	CASAGWLAGGPGTDTQYF
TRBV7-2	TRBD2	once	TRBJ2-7	TGTGCCAGCAGCTCCGGGGGGACTAGCGGGGGATCTCGCTACGAGCAGTACTTC	CASSSGGTSGGSRYEQYF
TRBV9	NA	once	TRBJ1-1	TGTGCCAGCAGCGTTCTAGGGGAGAACACTGAAGCTTTCTTT	CASSVLGENTEAFF
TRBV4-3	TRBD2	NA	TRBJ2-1	TGCGCCAGCAGCCAGGCGGCTAGCGGGGGGGGGTGGAATGAGCAGTTCTTC	CASSQAASGGGWNEQFF